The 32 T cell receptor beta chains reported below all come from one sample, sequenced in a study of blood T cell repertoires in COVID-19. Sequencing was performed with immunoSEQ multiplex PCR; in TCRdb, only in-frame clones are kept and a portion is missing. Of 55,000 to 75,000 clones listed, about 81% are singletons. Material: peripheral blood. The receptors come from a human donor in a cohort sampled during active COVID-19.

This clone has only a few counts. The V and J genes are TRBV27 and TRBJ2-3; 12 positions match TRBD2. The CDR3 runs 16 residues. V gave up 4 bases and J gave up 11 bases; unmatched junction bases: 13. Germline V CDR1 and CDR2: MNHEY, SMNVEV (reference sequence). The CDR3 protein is CASSSPGLAGFRLQYF. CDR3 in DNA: TGTGCCAGCAGTTCACCAGGACTAGCGGGATTCAGACTGCAGTATTTT.

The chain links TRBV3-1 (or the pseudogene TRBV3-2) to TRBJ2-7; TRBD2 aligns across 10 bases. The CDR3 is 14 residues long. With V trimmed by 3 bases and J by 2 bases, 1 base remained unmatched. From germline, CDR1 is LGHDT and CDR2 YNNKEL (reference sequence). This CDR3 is CASSHSGGTYEQYF. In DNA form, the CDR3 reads TGTGCCAGCAGCCATAGCGGGGGGACCTACGAGCAGTACTTC.

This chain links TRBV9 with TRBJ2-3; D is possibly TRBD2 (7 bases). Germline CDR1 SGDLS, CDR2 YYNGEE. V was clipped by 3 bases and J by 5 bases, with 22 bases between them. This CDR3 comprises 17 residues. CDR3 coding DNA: TGTGCCAGCAGCGGAGGGGGGGAGAGCCATCGGGAAGATACGCAGTATTTT. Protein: CASSGGGESHREDTQYF.

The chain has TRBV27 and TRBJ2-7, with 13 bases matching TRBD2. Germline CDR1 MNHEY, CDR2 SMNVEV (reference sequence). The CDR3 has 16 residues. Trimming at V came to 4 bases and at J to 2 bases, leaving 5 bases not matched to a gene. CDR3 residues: CASSSPGTSGTYEQYF. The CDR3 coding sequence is TGTGCCAGCAGTTCCCCCGGGACTAGCGGGACCTACGAGCAGTACTTC.

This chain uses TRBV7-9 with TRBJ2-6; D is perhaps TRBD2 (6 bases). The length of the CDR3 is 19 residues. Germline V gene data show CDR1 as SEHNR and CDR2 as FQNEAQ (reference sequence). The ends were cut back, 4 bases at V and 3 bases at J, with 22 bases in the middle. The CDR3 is CASSSHGGKGSVGANVLTF. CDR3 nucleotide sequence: TGTGCCAGCAGCTCTCACGGGGGAAAGGGGTCAGTTGGGGCCAACGTCCTGACTTTC.

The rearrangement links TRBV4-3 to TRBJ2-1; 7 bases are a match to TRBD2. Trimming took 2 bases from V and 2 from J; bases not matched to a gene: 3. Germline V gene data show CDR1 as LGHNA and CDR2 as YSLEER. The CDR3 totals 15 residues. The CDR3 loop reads CASSQSGTPYNEQFF. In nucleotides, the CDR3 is TGCGCCAGCAGCCAAAGCGGGACTCCCTACAATGAGCAGTTCTTC.

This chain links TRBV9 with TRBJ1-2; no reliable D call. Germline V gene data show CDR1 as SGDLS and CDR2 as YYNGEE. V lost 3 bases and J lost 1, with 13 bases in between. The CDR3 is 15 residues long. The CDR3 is CASSAGGRVNYGYTF. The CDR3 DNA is TGTGCCAGCAGCGCCGGAGGGAGGGTTAACTATGGCTACACCTTC.

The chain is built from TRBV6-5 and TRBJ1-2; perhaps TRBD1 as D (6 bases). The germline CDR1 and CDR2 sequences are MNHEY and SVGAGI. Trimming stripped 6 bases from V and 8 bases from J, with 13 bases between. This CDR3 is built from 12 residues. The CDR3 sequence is CASRPTGYGYTF. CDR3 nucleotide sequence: TGTGCCAGCAGACCTACAGGGTACGGCTACACCTTC.

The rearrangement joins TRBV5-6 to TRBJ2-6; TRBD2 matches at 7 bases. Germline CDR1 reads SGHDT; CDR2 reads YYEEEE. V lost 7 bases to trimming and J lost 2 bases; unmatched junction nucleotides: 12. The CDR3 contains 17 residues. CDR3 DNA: TGTGCCAGCGGCAAATGGGGGGGAGACCCTGGGGCCAACGTCCTGACTTTC. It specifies CASGKWGGDPGANVLTF.

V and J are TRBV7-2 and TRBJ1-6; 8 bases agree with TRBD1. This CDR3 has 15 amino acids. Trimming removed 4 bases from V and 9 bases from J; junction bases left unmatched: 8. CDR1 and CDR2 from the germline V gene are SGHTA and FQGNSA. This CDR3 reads CASSSDREWGSPLHF. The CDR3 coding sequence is TGTGCCAGCAGCTCGGACAGGGAGTGGGGTTCACCCCTCCACTTT.

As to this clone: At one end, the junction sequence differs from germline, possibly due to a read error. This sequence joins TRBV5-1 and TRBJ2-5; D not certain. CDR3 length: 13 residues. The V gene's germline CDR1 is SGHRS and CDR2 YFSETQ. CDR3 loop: CASSLAPEEAQYF. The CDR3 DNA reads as TGCGCCAGCAGCTTGGCCCCAGAAGAGGCCCAGTACTTC.

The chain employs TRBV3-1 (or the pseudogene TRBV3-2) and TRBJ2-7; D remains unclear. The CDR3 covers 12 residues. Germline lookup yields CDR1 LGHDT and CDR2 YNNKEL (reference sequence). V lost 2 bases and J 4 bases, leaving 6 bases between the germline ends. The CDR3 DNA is TGTGCCAGCAGCCAATCTGCGTACGAGCAGTACTTC. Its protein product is CASSQSAYEQYF.

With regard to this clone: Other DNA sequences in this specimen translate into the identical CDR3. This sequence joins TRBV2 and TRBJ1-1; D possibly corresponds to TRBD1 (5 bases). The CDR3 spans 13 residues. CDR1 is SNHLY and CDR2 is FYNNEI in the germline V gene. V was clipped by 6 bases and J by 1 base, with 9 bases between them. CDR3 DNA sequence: TGTGCCAGCAGCGGAGACAGGAACACTGAAGCTTTCTTT. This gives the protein CASSGDRNTEAFF.

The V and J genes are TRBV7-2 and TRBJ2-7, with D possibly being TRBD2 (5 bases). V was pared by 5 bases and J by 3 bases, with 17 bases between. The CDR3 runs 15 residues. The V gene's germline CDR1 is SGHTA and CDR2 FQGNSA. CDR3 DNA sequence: TGTGCCAGCAGCCCCGGTGGGCTAGCTGACTACGAGCAGTACTTC. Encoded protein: CASSPGGLADYEQYF.

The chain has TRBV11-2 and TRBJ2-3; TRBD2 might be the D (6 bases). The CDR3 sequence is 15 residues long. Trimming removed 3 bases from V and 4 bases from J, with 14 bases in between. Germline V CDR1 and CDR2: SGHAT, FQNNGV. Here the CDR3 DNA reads TGTGCCAGCAGCTTCGGGACTGGGGGTTCAGATACGCAGTATTTT. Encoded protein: CASSFGTGGSDTQYF.

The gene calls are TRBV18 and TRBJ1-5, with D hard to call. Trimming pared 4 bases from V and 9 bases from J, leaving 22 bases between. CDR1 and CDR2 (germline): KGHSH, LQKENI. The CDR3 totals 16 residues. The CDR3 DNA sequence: TGTGCCAGCTCACGATCCTCAGGCGTCCAGGTGAGGCCCCAGCATTTT. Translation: CASSRSSGVQVRPQHF.

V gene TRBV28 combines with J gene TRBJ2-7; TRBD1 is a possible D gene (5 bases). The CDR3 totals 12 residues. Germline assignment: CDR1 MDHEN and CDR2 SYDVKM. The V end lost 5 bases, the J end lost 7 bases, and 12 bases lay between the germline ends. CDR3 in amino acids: CASSPLGDEQYF. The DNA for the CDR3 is TGTGCCAGCAGTCCCCTAGGGGATGAGCAGTACTTC.

The CDR3 bases are TGTGCCAGCAGCCTGTATAGCTCCTACAATGAGCAGTTCTTC. Encoded protein: CASSLYSSYNEQFF. The chain couples TRBV5-5 to TRBJ2-1; D unclear. Germline V gene lookup returns CDR1 SGHKS and CDR2 YYEKEE (reference sequence). Trimming left V 4 bases short and J 0 bases short, with 8 bases between. CDR3 length equals 14 residues.

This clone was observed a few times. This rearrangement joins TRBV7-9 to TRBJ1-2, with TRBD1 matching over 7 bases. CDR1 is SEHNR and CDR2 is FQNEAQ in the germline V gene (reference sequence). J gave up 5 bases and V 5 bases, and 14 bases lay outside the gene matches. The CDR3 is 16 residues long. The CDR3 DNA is TGTGCCAGCAGCGGGGGATCGCGGACAGGTTATTATGGCTACACCTTC. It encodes CASSGGSRTGYYGYTF.

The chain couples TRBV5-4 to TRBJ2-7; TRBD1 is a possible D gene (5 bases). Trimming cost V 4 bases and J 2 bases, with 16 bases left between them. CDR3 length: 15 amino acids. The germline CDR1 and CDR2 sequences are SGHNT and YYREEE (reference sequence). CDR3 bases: TGTGCCAGCAGCCTAGGGGAAGGCTTAACCTACGAGCAGTACTTC. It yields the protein CASSLGEGLTYEQYF.

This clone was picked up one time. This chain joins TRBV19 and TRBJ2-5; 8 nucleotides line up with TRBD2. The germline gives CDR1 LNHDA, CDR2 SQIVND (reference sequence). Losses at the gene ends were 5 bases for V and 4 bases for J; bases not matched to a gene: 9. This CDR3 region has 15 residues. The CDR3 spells CASSSRLASAETQYF. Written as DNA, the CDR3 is TGTGCCAGTAGTTCTCGACTAGCGTCGGCAGAGACCCAGTACTTC.

In DNA form, the CDR3 reads TGTGCCAGCAGCCGGGACTCCTCGGAAGAGCAGTACTTC. Amino acids: CASSRDSSEEQYF. The chain carries TRBV11-3 and TRBJ2-7; maybe TRBD2 (6 bases). The CDR3 is made up of 13 amino acids. Deletions cut 5 bases from V and 7 bases from J, with 15 bases between. Germline lookup yields CDR1 SGHNT and CDR2 YENEEA. The whole variable domain, remainder taken from reference TRBV11-3 and TRBJ2-7, is EAGVVQSPRYKIIEKKQPVAFWCNPISGHNTLYWYLQNLGQGPELLIRYENEEAVDDSQLPKDRFSAERLKGVDSTLKIQPAELGDSAVYLCASSRDSSEEQYFGPGTRLTVT.

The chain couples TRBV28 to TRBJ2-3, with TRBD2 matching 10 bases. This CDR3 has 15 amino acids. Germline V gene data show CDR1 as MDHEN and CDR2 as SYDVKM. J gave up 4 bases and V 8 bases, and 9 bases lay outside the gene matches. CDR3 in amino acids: CASGASGSGADTQYF. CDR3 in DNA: TGTGCCAGCGGCGCTAGCGGGAGTGGGGCAGATACGCAGTATTTT.

CDR3 loop: CATSAGLAGEFGFNEQFF. CDR3 sequence (DNA): TGTGCCACCAGTGCCGGACTAGCGGGAGAGTTTGGATTCAATGAGCAGTTCTTC. The chain employs TRBV24-1 and TRBJ2-1, with 13 bases identical to TRBD2. This CDR3 has 18 residues. V shed 5 bases, J shed 6 bases, and the junction held 12 bases outside the gene matches. Per the germline V gene, CDR1 is KGHDR and CDR2 is SFDVKD.

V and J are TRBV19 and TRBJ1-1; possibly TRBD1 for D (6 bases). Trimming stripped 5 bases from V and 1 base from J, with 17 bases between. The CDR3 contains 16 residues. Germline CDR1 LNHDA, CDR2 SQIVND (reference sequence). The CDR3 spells CASSLGGTRGNTEAFF. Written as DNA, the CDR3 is TGTGCCAGTAGTCTAGGGGGGACTCGGGGGAACACTGAAGCTTTCTTT.

The CDR3 nucleotides read TGTGCCAGCAGTGAAGGTGGCAGGAATCAGCCCCAGCATTTT. Translation: CASSEGGRNQPQHF. The genes are TRBV2 and TRBJ1-5; D is ambiguous. The CDR3 loop spans 14 amino acids. V lost 1 base to trimming and J lost 4 bases, with 8 bases between them. Germline V gene lookup returns CDR1 SNHLY and CDR2 FYNNEI.

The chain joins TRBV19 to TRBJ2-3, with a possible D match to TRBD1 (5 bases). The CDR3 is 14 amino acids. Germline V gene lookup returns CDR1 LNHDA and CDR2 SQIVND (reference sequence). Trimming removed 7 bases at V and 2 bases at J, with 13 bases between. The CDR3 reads CASTNRPNTDTQYF. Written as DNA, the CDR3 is TGTGCCAGTACCAACAGGCCTAACACAGATACGCAGTATTTT.

The CDR3 here is CASSLGGVAGVNEQFF. The CDR3 nucleotides are TGTGCCAGCAGCTTGGGTGGCGTAGCGGGAGTGAATGAGCAGTTCTTC. V and J are TRBV5-4 and TRBJ2-1; the match to TRBD2 covers 9 bases. The V gene's germline CDR1 is SGHNT and CDR2 YYREEE (reference sequence). The J segment lost 7 bases and the V segment lost 0 bases, leaving 8 bases of the junction unmatched. The CDR3 length is 16 residues.

This chain's CDR3 is CASSYAGQGARAFF. CDR3 nucleotides: TGTGCCAGCAGTTACGCTGGACAGGGGGCGCGAGCTTTCTTT. The gene calls are TRBV6-2 or TRBV6-3 and TRBJ1-1; 11 bases are shared with TRBD1. Germline-derived CDR1 and CDR2 are MNHEY and SVGEGT. V gave up 2 bases and J gave up 10 bases; unmatched junction bases: 6. CDR3 length equals 14 residues.

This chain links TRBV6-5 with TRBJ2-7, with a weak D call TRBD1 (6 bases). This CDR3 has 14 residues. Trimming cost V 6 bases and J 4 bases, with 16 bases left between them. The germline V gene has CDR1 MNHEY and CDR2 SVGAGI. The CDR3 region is CASRTGDDRYEQYF. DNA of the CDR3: TGTGCCAGCAGAACCGGGGATGACAGGTACGAGCAGTACTTC.

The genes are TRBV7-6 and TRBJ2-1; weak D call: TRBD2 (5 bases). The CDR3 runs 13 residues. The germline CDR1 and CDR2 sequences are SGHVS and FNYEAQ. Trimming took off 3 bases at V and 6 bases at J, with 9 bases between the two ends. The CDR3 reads CASSLAGRNEQFF. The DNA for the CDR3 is TGTGCCAGCAGCTTGGCGGGTCGCAATGAGCAGTTCTTC. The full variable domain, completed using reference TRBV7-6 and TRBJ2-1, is GAGVSQSPRYKVTKRGQDVALRCDPISGHVSLYWYRQALGQGPEFLTYFNYEAQQDKSGLPNDRFSAERPEGSISTLTIQRTEQRDSAMYRCASSLAGRNEQFFGPGTRLTVL.

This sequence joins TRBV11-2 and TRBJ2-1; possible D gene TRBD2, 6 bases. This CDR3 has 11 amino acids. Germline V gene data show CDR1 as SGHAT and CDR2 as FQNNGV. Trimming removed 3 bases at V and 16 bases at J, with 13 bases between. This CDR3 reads CASSFGGIHFF. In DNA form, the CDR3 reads TGTGCCAGCAGCTTTGGCGGGATACACTTCTTC.